The rows below give T cell receptor beta chains drawn from one sample of a study of blood T cell repertoires in COVID-19. TCRdb's table, derived via immunoSEQ multiplex PCR, lists solely in-frame clones and lacks some. The sample gives fewer than 250,000 clones, about 85% of which show up once; about 20% is in the top ten. Sequenced material: peripheral blood. The receptors derive from a human donor in a cohort sampled during active COVID-19. CDR3s include the opening cysteine and the closing phenylalanine or tryptophan. A D gene is named only where the DNA matches it firmly. Clone size, where shown, is once, few, many, or a class for clones that have expanded.

d_gene	abundance	v_gene	j_gene	CDR3aa	CDR3nt
TRBD1	-	TRBV19	TRBJ1-1	CASSSRDRAHTEAFF	TGTGCCAGTAGTTCCCGGGACAGGGCCCACACTGAAGCTTTCTTT
-	-	TRBV4-1	TRBJ1-4	CASSQMTEVGEKLFF	TGCGCCAGCAGCCAAATGACAGAAGTAGGTGAAAAACTGTTTTTT
-	-	TRBV6-5	TRBJ1-2	CASRLEPTGFYGYTF	TGTGCCAGCAGGCTGGAACCGACAGGATTCTATGGCTACACCTTC
-	-	TRBV9	TRBJ1-2	CASKFEGALGGYTF	TGTGCCAGCAAATTTGAGGGCGCCCTAGGTGGCTACACCTTC
-	-	TRBV5-1	TRBJ2-2	CASSLAGNRELFF	TGCGCCAGCAGCTTGGCAGGCAACAGGGAGCTGTTTTTT
-	many	TRBV4-1	TRBJ2-1	CASSQDMGAAGEGNEQFF	TGCGCCAGCAGCCAAGATATGGGGGCTGCGGGAGAGGGCAATGAGCAGTTCTTC
TRBD1	-	TRBV27	TRBJ2-2	CASSLFPGGNTGELFF	TGTGCCAGCAGTCTCTTTCCAGGGGGGAACACCGGGGAGCTGTTTTTT
-	-	TRBV30	TRBJ1-3	CACRYTNSGNTIYF	TGTGCCTGCCGTTATACAAACTCTGGAAACACCATATATTTT
-	-	TRBV28	TRBJ2-1	CASSSPFGQSHNEQFF	TGTGCCAGCAGTTCCCCCTTTGGACAGTCACACAATGAGCAGTTCTTC
-	-	TRBV19	TRBJ1-1	CASSIGGGTEAFF	TGTGCCAGTAGTATAGGGGGGGGCACTGAAGCTTTCTTT
TRBD2	-	TRBV5-6	TRBJ2-2	CASSLRGGAGELFF	TGTGCCAGCAGTCTCCGGGGGGGTGCCGGGGAGCTGTTTTTT
-	-	TRBV7-8	TRBJ2-3	CASSIFRSTDTQYF	TGTGCCAGCAGCATCTTTCGTAGCACAGATACGCAGTATTTT
-	once	TRBV6-5	TRBJ2-1	CASSDSGSPNEQFF	TGTGCCAGCAGTGACTCGGGGAGTCCCAATGAGCAGTTCTTC
TRBD2	-	TRBV7-2	TRBJ2-1	CASSLDAGGPNEQFF	TGTGCCAGCAGCTTAGATGCGGGAGGGCCGAATGAGCAGTTCTTC
TRBD2	few	TRBV3-1/TRBV3-2	TRBJ2-1	CASSQASGGANEQFF	TGTGCCAGCAGCCAAGCTAGCGGGGGGGCCAATGAGCAGTTCTTC
-	-	TRBV5-1	TRBJ2-5	CASSLAVPSVPKTQYF	TGCGCCAGCAGCTTGGCCGTGCCTAGCGTACCAAAGACCCAGTACTTC
-	once	TRBV7-2	TRBJ2-5	CASSPGVRETQYF	TGTGCCAGCAGCCCGGGAGTTCGGGAGACCCAGTACTTC
-	-	TRBV9	TRBJ2-1	CASSVGTGYNEQFF	TGTGCCAGCAGCGTAGGGACGGGGTACAATGAGCAGTTCTTC
-	-	TRBV19	TRBJ1-2	CASSIDPTVYGYTF	TGTGCCAGTAGTATAGATCCGACAGTCTATGGCTACACCTTC
TRBD1	-	TRBV10-3	TRBJ2-2	CATGGGQGNTGELFF	TGTGCCACCGGCGGGGGACAGGGAAACACCGGGGAGCTGTTTTTT
-	-	TRBV5-1	TRBJ1-2	CASSLVGQGGNYGYTF	TGCGCCAGCAGCTTGGTGGGGCAGGGTGGTAACTATGGCTACACCTTC
-	-	TRBV28	TRBJ1-2	CASRNYRLDGYTF	TGTGCCAGCAGGAACTACCGCCTCGACGGCTACACCTTC
TRBD2	-	TRBV27	TRBJ2-3	CASSRAGGGADTQYF	TGTGCCAGCAGTAGAGCGGGAGGCGGTGCAGATACGCAGTATTTT
-	-	TRBV24-1	TRBJ1-6	CATSGAGISPLHF	TGTGCCACCAGTGGGGCAGGGATCTCACCCCTCCACTTT
-	few	TRBV19	TRBJ2-2	CASSETPNTGELFF	TGTGCCAGTAGTGAGACACCGAACACCGGGGAGCTGTTTTTT
-	-	TRBV27	TRBJ1-5	CASSLVWGSDQPQHF	TGTGCCAGCAGTTTGGTTTGGGGCTCGGATCAGCCCCAGCATTTT
TRBD1	-	TRBV2	TRBJ1-2	CAGRPGTDYGYTF	TGTGCCGGACGGCCTGGGACAGATTATGGCTACACCTTC
-	-	TRBV28	TRBJ2-5	CASRSHSGETQYF	TGTGCCAGCAGATCGCACTCCGGGGAGACCCAGTACTTC
TRBD1	-	TRBV7-9	TRBJ1-2	CASRSQGAGYGYTF	TGTGCCAGCAGGTCACAGGGGGCGGGCTATGGCTACACCTTC
-	once	TRBV6-1	TRBJ1-5	CASSEAMSQGSEPQHF	TGTGCCAGCAGTGAAGCGATGTCGCAGGGAAGTGAGCCCCAGCATTTT
TRBD2	few	TRBV3-1/TRBV3-2	TRBJ2-3	CASSPKPAGVSTDTQYF	TGTGCCAGCAGCCCTAAACCAGCGGGAGTTAGCACAGATACGCAGTATTTT